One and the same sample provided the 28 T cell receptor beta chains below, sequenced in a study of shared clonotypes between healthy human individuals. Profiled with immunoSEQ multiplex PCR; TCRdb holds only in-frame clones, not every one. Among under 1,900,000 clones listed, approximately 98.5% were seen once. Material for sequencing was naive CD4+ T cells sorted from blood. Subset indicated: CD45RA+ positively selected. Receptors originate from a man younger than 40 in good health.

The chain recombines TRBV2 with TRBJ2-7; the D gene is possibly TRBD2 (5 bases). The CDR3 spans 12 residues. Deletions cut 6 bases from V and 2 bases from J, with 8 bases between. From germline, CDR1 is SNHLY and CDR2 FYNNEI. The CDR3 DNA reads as TGTGCCAGCAGGGGGAGCGCCTACGAGCAGTACTTC. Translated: CASRGSAYEQYF.

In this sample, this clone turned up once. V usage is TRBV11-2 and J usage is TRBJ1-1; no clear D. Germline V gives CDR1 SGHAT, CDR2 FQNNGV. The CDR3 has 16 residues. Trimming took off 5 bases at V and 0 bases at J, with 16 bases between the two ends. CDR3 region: CASSRRPGAMNTEAFF. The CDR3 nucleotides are TGTGCCAGCAGCAGAAGGCCAGGAGCCATGAACACTGAAGCTTTCTTT.

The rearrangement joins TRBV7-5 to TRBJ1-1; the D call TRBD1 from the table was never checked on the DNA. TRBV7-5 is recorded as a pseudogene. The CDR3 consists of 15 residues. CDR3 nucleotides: TGTGCCAGCAGCCGGGACACAATGGAGTACAGTGAAGCTTTCTTT. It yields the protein CASSRDTMEYSEAFF.

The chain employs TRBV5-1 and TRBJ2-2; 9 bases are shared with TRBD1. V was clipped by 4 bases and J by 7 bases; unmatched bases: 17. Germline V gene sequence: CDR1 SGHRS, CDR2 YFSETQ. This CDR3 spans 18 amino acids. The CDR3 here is CASSALAGGTGFVGELFF. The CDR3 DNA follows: TGCGCCAGCAGCGCCCTCGCTGGGGGGACAGGGTTCGTCGGGGAGCTGTTTTTT.

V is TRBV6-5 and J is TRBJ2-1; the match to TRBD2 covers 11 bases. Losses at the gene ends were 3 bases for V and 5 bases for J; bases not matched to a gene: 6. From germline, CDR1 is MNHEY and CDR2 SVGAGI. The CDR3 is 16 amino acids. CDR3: CASSYLAGGPHNEQFF. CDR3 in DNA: TGTGCCAGCAGTTATTTAGCGGGAGGGCCCCACAATGAGCAGTTCTTC.

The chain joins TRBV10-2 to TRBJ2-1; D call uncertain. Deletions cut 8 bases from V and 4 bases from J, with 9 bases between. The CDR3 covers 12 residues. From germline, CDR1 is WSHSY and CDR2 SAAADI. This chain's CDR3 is CASDDGYNEQFF. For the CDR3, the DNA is TGCGCCAGCGATGACGGTTACAATGAGCAGTTCTTC.

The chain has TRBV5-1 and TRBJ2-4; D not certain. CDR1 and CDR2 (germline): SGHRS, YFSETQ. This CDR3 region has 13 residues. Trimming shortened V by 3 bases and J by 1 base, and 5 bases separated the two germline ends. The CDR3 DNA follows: TGCGCCAGCAGCTGGGATGCCAAAAACATTCAGTACTTC. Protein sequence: CASSWDAKNIQYF. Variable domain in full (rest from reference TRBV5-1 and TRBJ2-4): KAGVTQTPRYLIKTRGQQVTLSCSPISGHRSVSWYQQTPGQGLQFLFEYFSETQRNKGNFPGRFSGRQFSNSRSEMNVSTLELGDSALYLCASSWDAKNIQYFGAGTRLSVL.

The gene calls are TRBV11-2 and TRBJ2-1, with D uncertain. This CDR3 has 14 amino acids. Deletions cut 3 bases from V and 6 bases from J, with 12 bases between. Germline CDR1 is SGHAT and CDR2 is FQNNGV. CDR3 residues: CASSLFAGFNEQFF. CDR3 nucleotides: TGTGCCAGCAGCTTGTTCGCAGGATTCAATGAGCAGTTCTTC. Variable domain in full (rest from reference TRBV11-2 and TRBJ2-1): EAGVAQSPRYKIIEKRQSVAFWCNPISGHATLYWYQQILGQGPKLLIQFQNNGVVDDSQLPKDRFSAERLKGVDSTLKIQPAKLEDSAVYLCASSLFAGFNEQFFGPGTRLTVL.

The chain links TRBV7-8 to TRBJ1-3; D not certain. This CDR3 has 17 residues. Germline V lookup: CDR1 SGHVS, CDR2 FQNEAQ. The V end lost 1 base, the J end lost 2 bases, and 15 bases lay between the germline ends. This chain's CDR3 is CASSLVGLRQPGNTIYF. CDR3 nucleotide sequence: TGTGCCAGCAGCTTAGTAGGTCTCAGGCAGCCTGGAAACACCATATATTTT.

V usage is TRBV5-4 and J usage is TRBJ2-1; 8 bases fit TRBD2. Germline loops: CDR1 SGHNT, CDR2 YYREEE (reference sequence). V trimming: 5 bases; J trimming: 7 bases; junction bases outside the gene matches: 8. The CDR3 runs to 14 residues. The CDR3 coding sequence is TGTGCCAGCAGGGGGACTAGGCTACAAAATGAGCAGTTCTTC. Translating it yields CASRGTRLQNEQFF.

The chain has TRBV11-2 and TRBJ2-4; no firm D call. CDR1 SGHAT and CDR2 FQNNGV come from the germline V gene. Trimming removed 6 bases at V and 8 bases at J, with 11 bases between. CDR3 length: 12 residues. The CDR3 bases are TGTGCCAGCAGACTTACTGGGGACATTCAGTACTTC. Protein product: CASRLTGDIQYF.

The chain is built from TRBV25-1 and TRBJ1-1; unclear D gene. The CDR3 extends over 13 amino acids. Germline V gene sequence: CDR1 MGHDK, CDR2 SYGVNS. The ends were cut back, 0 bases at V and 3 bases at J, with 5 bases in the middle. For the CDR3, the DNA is TGTGCCAGCAGTGAATACACGCACACTGAAGCTTTCTTT. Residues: CASSEYTHTEAFF.

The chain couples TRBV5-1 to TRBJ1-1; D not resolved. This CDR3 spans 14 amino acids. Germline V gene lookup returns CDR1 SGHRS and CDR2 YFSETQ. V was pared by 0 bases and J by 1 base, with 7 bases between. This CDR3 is CASSLVLRNTEAFF. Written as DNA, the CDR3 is TGCGCCAGCAGCTTGGTTTTGAGGAACACTGAAGCTTTCTTT.

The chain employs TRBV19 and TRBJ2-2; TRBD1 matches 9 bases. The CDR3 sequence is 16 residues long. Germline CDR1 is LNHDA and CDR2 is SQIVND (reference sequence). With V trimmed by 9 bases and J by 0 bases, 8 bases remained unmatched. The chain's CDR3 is CASIDRTGANTGELFF. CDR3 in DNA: TGTGCCAGCATCGACCGGACAGGGGCGAACACCGGGGAGCTGTTTTTT. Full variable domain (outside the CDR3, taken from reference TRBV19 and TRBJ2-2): DGGITQSPKYLFRKEGQNVTLSCEQNLNHDAMYWYRQDPGQGLRLIYYSQIVNDFQKGDIAEGYSVSREKKESFPLTVTSAQKNPTAFYLCASIDRTGANTGELFFGEGSRLTVL.

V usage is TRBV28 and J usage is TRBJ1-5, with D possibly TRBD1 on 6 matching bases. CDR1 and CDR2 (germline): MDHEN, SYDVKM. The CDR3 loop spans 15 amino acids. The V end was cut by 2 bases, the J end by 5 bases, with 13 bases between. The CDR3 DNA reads TGTGCCAGCAGTTTAGGGCGACAGGTTCATCAGCCCCAGCATTTT. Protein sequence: CASSLGRQVHQPQHF.

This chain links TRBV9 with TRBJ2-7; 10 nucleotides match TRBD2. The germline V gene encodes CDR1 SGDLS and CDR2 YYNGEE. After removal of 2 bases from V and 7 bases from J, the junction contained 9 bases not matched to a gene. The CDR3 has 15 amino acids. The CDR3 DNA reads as TGTGCCAGCAGCGTTCAAGCGGGAGGGCCGGGGGAGCAGTACTTC. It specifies CASSVQAGGPGEQYF.

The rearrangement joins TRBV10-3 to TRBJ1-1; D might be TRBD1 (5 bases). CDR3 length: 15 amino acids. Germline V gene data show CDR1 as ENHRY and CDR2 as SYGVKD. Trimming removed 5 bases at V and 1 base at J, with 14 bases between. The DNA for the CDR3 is TGTGCCATCAGTACTAAGGGCCAGGGGAACACTGAAGCTTTCTTT. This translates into CAISTKGQGNTEAFF.

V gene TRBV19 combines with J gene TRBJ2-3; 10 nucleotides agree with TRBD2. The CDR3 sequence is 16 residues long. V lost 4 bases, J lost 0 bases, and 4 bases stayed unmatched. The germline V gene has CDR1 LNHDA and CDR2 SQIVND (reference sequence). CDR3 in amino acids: CASSTGLADSTDTQYF. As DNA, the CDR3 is TGTGCCAGTAGTACAGGACTAGCGGATAGCACAGATACGCAGTATTTT.

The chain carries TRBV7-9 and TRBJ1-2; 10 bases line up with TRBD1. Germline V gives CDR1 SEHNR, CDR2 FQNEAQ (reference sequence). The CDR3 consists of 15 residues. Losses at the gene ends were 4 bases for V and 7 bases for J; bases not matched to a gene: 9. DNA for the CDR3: TGTGCCAGCAGCTCTTCCCGACAGGGGGCCTCTGGCTACACCTTC. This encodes CASSSSRQGASGYTF.

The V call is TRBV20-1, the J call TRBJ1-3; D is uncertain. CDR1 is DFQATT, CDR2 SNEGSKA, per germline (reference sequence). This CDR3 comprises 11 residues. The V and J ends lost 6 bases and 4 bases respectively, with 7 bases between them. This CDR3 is CSADSGNTIYF. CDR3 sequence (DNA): TGCAGTGCCGACTCAGGAAACACCATATATTTT.

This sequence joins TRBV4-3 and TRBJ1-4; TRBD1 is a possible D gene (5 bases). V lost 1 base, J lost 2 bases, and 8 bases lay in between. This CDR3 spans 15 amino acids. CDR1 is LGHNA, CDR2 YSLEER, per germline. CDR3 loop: CASSQVGGTNEKLFF. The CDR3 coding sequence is TGCGCCAGCAGCCAAGTGGGGGGGACTAATGAAAAACTGTTTTTT.

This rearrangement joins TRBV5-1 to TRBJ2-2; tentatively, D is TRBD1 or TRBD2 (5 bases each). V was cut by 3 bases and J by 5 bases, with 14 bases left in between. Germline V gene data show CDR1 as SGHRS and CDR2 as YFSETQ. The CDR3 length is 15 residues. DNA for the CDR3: TGCGCCAGCAGCTCAGGGACGATGGGAACCGGGGAGCTGTTTTTT. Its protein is CASSSGTMGTGELFF.

CDR3 DNA sequence: TGTGCCAGCAGCTCCCGGGAGGCACCATACAATGAGCAGTTCTTC. Its translation is CASSSREAPYNEQFF. V is TRBV11-2 and J is TRBJ2-1; 7 positions agree with TRBD2. Germline values: CDR1 SGHAT, CDR2 FQNNGV. This CDR3 has 15 residues. Losses at the gene ends were 4 bases for V and 4 bases for J; bases not matched to a gene: 7. The entire variable domain, with the rest obtained from reference TRBV11-2 and TRBJ2-1, is as follows: EAGVAQSPRYKIIEKRQSVAFWCNPISGHATLYWYQQILGQGPKLLIQFQNNGVVDDSQLPKDRFSAERLKGVDSTLKIQPAKLEDSAVYLCASSSREAPYNEQFFGPGTRLTVL.

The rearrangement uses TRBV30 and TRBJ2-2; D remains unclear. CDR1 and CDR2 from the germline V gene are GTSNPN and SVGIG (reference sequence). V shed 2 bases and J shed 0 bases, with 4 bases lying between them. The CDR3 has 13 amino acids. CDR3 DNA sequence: TGTGCCTGGAGTCGCTCGAACACCGGGGAGCTGTTTTTT. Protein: CAWSRSNTGELFF.

This chain's CDR3 is CAMGTSDNEQFF. The CDR3 DNA follows: TGTGCCATGGGGACTAGCGATAATGAGCAGTTCTTC. The J gene is TRBJ2-1, the V gene TRBV10-3; 10 bases are shared with TRBD2. Trimming removed 9 bases from V and 7 bases from J; junction bases left unmatched: 3. The CDR3 loop spans 12 amino acids. The germline CDR1 and CDR2 sequences are ENHRY and SYGVKD.

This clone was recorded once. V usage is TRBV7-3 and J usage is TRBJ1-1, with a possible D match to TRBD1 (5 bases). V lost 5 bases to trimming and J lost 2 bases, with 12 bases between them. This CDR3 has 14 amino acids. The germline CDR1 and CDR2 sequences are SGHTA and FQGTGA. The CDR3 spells CASSPQDSNTEAFF. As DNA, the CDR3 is TGTGCCAGCAGCCCCCAAGACAGTAACACTGAAGCTTTCTTT.

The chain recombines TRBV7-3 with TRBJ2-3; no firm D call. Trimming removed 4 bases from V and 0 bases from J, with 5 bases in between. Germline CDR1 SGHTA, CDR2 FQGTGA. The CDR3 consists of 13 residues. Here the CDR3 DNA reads TGTGCCAGCAGCTCGGACAGCACAGATACGCAGTATTTT. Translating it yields CASSSDSTDTQYF.

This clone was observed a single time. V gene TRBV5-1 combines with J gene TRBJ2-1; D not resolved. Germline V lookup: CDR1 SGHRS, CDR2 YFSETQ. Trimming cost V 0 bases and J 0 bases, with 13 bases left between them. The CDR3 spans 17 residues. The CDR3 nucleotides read TGCGCCAGCAGCTTGGCCATAGACTGGAGCTCCTACAATGAGCAGTTCTTC. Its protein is CASSLAIDWSSYNEQFF.